Sequencing of this T cell receptor beta chain was carried out in a study of cytomegalovirus exposure and HLA in healthy donors. The V gene's germline CDR1 is SGHAT and CDR2 FQNNGV. CDR3 length: 14 residues. V was shortened by 7 bases and J by 3 bases, with 15 bases between the two germline ends. Only one count was recorded for this clone. Sequenced by immunoSEQ multiplex PCR; TCRdb stores in-frame clones only, minus some. The profile shows about 130,000 clones, approximately 89% of them singletons. The V gene is TRBV11-2, the J gene TRBJ2-5, with D maybe TRBD1 (6 bases). Sequencing was carried out using PBMCs. This sequence originates from a man aged 30-40 years in good health and CMV-seronegative. CDR3 sequence: CASTQGWPEETQYF. Written as DNA, the CDR3 is TGTGCCAGCACCCAGGGGTGGCCAGAAGAGACCCAGTACTTC.